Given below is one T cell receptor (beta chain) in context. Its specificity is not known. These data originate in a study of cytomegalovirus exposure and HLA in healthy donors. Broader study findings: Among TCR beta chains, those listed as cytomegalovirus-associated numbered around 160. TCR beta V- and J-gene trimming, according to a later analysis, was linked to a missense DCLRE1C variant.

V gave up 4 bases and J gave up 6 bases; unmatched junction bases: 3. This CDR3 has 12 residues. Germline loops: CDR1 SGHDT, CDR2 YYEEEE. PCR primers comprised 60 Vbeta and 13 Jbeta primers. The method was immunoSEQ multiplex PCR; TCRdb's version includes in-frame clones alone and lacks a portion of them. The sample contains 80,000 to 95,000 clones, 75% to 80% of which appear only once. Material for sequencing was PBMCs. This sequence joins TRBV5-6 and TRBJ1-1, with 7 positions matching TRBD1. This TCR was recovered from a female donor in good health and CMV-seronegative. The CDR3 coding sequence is TGTGCCAGCAGCCGGGGACAGCCTGAAGCTTTCTTT. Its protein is CASSRGQPEAFF.